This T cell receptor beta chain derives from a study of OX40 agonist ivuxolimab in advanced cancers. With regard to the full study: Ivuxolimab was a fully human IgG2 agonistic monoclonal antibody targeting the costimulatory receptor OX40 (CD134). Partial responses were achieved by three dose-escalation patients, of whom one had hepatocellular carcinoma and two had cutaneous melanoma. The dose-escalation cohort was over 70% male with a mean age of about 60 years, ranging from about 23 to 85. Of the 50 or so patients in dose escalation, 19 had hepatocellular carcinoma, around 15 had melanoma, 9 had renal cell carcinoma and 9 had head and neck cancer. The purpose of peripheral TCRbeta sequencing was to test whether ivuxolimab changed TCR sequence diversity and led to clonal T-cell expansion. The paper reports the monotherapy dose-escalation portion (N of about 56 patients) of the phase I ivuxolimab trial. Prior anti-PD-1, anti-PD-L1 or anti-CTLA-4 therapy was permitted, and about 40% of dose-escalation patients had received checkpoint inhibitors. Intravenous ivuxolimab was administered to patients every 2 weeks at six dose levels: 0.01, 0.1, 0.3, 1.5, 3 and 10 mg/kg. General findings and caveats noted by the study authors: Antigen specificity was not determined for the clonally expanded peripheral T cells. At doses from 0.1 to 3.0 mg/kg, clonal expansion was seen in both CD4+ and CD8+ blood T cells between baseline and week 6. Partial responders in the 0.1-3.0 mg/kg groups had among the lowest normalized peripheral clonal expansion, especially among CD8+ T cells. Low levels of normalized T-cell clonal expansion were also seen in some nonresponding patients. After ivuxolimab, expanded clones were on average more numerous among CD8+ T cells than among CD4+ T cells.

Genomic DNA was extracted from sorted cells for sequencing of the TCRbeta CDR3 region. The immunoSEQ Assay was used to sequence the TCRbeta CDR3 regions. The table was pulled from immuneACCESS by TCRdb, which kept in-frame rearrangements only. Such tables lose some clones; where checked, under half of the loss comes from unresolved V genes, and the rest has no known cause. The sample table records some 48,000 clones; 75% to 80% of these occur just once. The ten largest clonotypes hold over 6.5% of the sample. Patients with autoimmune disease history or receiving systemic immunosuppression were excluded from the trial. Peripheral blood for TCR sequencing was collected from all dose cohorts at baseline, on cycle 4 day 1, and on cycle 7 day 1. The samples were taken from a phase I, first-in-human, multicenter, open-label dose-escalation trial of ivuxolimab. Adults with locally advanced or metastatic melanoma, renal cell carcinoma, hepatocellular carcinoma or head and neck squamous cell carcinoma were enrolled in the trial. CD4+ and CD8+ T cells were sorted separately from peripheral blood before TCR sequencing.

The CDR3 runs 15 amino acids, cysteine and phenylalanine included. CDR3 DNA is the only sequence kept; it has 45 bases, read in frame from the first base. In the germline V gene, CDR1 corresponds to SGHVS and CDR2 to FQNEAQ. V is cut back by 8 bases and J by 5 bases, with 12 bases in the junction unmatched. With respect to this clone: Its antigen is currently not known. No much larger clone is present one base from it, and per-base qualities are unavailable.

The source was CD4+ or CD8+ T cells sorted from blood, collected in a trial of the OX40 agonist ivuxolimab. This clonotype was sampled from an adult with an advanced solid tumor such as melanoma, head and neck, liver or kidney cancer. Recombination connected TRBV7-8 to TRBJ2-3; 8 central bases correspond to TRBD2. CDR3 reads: CASRPFGGRIDTQYF. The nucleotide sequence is TGTGCCAGCCGCCCCTTTGGCGGGAGGATAGATACGCAGTATTTT.